Shown below are 6 T cell receptor beta chains from a single sample sequenced in a study of CD8+ T cells in alopecia areata. As the sequencing template, cDNA was produced by extracting RNA and reverse transcribing it. Profiling relied on immunoSEQ multiplex PCR, and the TCRdb table lists in-frame clones only, not all of them. The data hold under 150,000 clones, with roughly 82% observed a single time. Indicated treatment: oral pan-JAK inhibitor, 5-10 mg twice daily. This specimen was CD8+ T cells sorted from blood, taken at week 4, from a patient treated with tofacitinib. Receptors originate from a human donor with alopecia areata.

The rearrangement links TRBV9 to TRBJ2-3; D unclear. This CDR3 region has 13 residues. The V end lost 5 bases, the J end lost 0 bases, and 7 bases lay between the germline ends. Per the germline V gene, CDR1 is SGDLS and CDR2 is YYNGEE. CDR3 nucleotide sequence: TGTGCCAGCAGTCTCGATAGCACAGATACGCAGTATTTT. This encodes CASSLDSTDTQYF.

The chain links TRBV2 to TRBJ2-3; no definite D call. This CDR3 is 13 amino acids long. Looked up from germline, CDR1 is SNHLY and CDR2 is FYNNEI. V gave up 10 bases and J gave up 0 bases, with 11 bases separating them. The CDR3 loop is CAIPGGSTDTQYF. The CDR3 nucleotides are TGTGCCATCCCCGGCGGTAGCACAGATACGCAGTATTTT.

This rearrangement joins TRBV4-3 to TRBJ2-2; TRBD1 is a possible D gene (5 bases). Germline-derived CDR1 and CDR2 are LGHNA and YSLEER. CDR3 length: 15 residues. The V and J ends lost 4 bases and 4 bases respectively, with 13 bases between them. This CDR3 reads CASSPTDRSTGELFF. CDR3 nucleotide sequence: TGCGCCAGCAGCCCTACAGACAGAAGCACCGGGGAGCTGTTTTTT.

The chain couples TRBV19 to TRBJ2-7; D uncertain. CDR1 is LNHDA, CDR2 SQIVND, per germline (reference sequence). CDR3 length equals 14 residues. The V end lost 6 bases, the J end lost 6 bases, and 18 bases lay between the germline ends. The CDR3, as DNA: TGTGCCAGTAGACCCCAGGACCGCGTGAGCGAGCAGTACTTC. Translated, it gives CASRPQDRVSEQYF. Supplemented by reference TRBV19 and TRBJ2-7, the full variable domain reads DGGITQSPKYLFRKEGQNVTLSCEQNLNHDAMYWYRQDPGQGLRLIYYSQIVNDFQKGDIAEGYSVSREKKESFPLTVTSAQKNPTAFYLCASRPQDRVSEQYFGPGTRLTVT.

J is TRBJ2-3 and V is TRBV2; a possible D gene is TRBD1 (6 bases). Germline V gene lookup returns CDR1 SNHLY and CDR2 FYNNEI. This CDR3 region has 14 residues. The CDR3 DNA reads TGTGCTCTAGCAGCAGGGGCAGGCACAGATACGCAGTATTTT. Residues: CALAAGAGTDTQYF.

The chain recombines TRBV2 with TRBJ1-1, with TRBD1 as a possible D gene (6 bases). Trimming pared 6 bases from V and 1 base from J, leaving 9 bases between. Germline V gene sequence: CDR1 SNHLY, CDR2 FYNNEI. The length of the CDR3 is 13 residues. CDR3 bases: TGTGCCAGCAGGAGGGGGACGAACACTGAAGCTTTCTTT. It encodes CASRRGTNTEAFF.